The 10 T cell receptor beta chains in this list originate from one sample, sequenced in a study of breast tumors, draining lymph nodes, adjacent tissues. Axillary draining lymph nodes of breast cancer patients supplied the node samples. In TCRdb, the multiplex PCR reads were re-called with MiXCR into one record per CDR3 protein. The table shows about 100,000 distinct CDR3 sequences, with 21% occurring only once. The source material was axillary lymph node tissue. These receptors were collected from a female donor with breast cancer. Some clones in this sample may be carry-over from other donors' samples.

V is TRBV5-1 and J is TRBJ2-5; D may be TRBD2 (5 bases). Deletions cut 3 bases from V and 4 bases from J, with 13 bases between. This CDR3 region has 14 residues. From germline, CDR1 is SGHRS and CDR2 YFSETQ. CDR3 in DNA: TGCGCCAGCAGCTCGGACGGGGTCTCAGAGACCCAGTACTTC. Its translation: CASSSDGVSETQYF.

This clonotype was counted many times. The chain combines TRBV6-4 with TRBJ2-5, with 15 bases that match TRBD2. The germline gives CDR1 MRHNA, CDR2 SNTAGT. This CDR3 has 16 amino acids. Trimming cost V 8 bases and J 7 bases; bases outside gene matches: 11. In DNA, the CDR3 is TGTGCCAGCGGATGGACTAGCGGGAGGGTTGCGACGACCCAGTACTTC. This encodes CASGWTSGRVATTQYF.

This rearrangement joins TRBV10-3 to TRBJ1-1; D is possibly TRBD1 (6 bases). With 11 bases removed from V and 0 bases from J, the gap between germline ends came to 10 bases. CDR3 size: 12 residues. Germline V gives CDR1 ENHRY, CDR2 SYGVKD. CDR3 region: CAVTGMNTEAFF. The CDR3 nucleotides read TGTGCCGTTACAGGGATGAACACTGAAGCTTTCTTT.

This clonotype came up many times. This sequence joins TRBV3-1 and TRBJ1-2; D is uncertain. Trimming took off 4 bases at V and 8 bases at J, with 14 bases between the two ends. The CDR3 runs 13 residues. Germline V CDR1 and CDR2: LGHDT, YNNKEL (reference sequence). CDR3 sequence (DNA): TGTGCCAGCAGCCCTGGCCTTATCGGAGGCTACACCTTC. Translated, it gives CASSPGLIGGYTF.

This chain joins TRBV7-9 and TRBJ1-4; no firm D call. Between the trimmed V and J ends, which lost 1 base and 10 bases, there was a span of 16 bases. CDR1 and CDR2 from the germline V gene are SEHNR and FQNEAQ (reference sequence). The CDR3 has 15 residues. CDR3 protein: CASSLVGSEYGKLFF. The CDR3 DNA is TGTGCCAGCAGCTTAGTTGGCAGTGAATATGGAAAACTGTTTTTT.

The gene calls are TRBV20-1 and TRBJ1-4, with TRBD1 as a possible D gene (5 bases). V was cut by 2 bases and J by 4 bases, with 14 bases left in between. This CDR3 contains 15 residues. Per the germline V gene, CDR1 is DFQATT and CDR2 is SNEGSKA (reference sequence). The CDR3 is CSARPPGRSNEKLFF. In nucleotides, the CDR3 is TGCAGTGCTAGACCTCCGGGACGGAGTAATGAAAAACTGTTTTTT.

This clonotype was recorded at least ten times. J is TRBJ2-1 and V is TRBV9; possibly TRBD1 for D (5 bases). The CDR3 consists of 15 residues. Trimming removed 4 bases at V and 4 bases at J, with 15 bases between. Germline V gene lookup returns CDR1 SGDLS and CDR2 YYNGEE. The CDR3, as DNA: TGTGCCAGCAGCCCCGGTGGTGGACAATACAATGAGCAGTTCTTC. Amino acid sequence: CASSPGGGQYNEQFF.

This clonotype was observed at least ten times. The chain uses TRBV20-1 and TRBJ1-2; TRBD1 matches 8 bases. The CDR3 runs to 15 residues. CDR1 and CDR2 from the germline V gene are DFQATT and SNEGSKA (reference sequence). J gave up 1 base and V 6 bases, and 10 bases lay outside the gene matches. The DNA of the CDR3 is TGCAGTGCCCAAAAGGGACAGGACCGTAACTATGGCTACACCTTC. Translating gives CSAQKGQDRNYGYTF.

This sequence joins TRBV28 and TRBJ1-5, with 8 bases aligning to TRBD1. The CDR3 runs to 14 residues. With V trimmed by 6 bases and J by 7 bases, 8 bases remained unmatched. Germline-derived CDR1 and CDR2 are MDHEN and SYDVKM. CDR3 sequence reads: CASSLDREGQPQHF. The CDR3 DNA is TGTGCCAGCAGCCTGGACAGGGAAGGCCAGCCCCAGCATTTT. The whole variable domain, filled in from reference TRBV28 and TRBJ1-5, reads DVKVTQSSRYLVKRTGEKVFLECVQDMDHENMFWYRQDPGLGLRLIYFSYDVKMKEKGDIPEGYSVSREKKERFSLILESASTNQTSMYLCASSLDREGQPQHFGDGTRLSIL.

With respect to this clonotype: A much bigger clone sits one base away, suggesting this may be a read error. The chain carries TRBV4-1 and TRBJ1-4; D may be TRBD1 (5 bases). In germline, CDR1 is MGHRA, CDR2 YSYEKL. This CDR3 is 15 amino acids long. Trimming shortened V by 4 bases and J by 7 bases, and 16 bases separated the two germline ends. As DNA, the CDR3 is TGCGCCAGCAGCCTTCGGCGGGACCGTAGTGAAAAACTGTTTTTT. This encodes CASSLRRDRSEKLFF.